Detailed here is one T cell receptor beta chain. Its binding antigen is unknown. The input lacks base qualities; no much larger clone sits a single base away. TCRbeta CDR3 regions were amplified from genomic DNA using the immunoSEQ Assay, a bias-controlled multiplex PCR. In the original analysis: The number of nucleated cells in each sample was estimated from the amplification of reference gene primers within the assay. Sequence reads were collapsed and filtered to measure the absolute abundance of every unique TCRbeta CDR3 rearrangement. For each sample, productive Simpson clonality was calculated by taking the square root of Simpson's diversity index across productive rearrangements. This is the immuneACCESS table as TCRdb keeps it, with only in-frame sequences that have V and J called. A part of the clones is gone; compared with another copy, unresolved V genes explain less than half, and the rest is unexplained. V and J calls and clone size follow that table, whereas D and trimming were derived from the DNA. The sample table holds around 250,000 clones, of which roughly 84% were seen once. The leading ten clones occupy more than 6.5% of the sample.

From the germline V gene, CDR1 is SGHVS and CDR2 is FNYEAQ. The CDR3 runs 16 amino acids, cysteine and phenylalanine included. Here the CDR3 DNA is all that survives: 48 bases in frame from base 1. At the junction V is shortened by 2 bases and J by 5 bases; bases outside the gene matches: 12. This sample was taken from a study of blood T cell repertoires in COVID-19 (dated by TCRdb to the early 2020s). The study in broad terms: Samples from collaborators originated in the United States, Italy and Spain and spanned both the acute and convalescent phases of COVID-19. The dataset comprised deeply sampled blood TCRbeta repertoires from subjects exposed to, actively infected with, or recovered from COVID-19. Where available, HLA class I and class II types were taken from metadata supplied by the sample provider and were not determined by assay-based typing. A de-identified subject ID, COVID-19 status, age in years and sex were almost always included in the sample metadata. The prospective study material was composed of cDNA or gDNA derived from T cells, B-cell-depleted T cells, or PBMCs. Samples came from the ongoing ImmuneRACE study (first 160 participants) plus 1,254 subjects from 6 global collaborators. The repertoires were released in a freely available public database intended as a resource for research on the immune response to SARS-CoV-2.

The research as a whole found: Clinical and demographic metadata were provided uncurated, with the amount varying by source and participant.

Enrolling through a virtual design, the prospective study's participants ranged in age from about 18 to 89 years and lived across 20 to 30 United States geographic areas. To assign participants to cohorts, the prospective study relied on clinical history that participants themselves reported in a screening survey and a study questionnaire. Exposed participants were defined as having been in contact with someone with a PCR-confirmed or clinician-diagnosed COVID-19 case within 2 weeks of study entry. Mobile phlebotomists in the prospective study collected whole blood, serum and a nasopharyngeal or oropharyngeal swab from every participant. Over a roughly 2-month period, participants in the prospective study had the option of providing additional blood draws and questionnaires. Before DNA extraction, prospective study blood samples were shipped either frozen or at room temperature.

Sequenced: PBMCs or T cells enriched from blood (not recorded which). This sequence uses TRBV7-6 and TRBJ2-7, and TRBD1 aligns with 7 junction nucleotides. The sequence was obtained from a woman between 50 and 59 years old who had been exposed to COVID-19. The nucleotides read TGTGCCAGCAGCTTATACACCGGGACAGCGACCGACGAGCAGTACTTC. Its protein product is CASSLYTGTATDEQYF.